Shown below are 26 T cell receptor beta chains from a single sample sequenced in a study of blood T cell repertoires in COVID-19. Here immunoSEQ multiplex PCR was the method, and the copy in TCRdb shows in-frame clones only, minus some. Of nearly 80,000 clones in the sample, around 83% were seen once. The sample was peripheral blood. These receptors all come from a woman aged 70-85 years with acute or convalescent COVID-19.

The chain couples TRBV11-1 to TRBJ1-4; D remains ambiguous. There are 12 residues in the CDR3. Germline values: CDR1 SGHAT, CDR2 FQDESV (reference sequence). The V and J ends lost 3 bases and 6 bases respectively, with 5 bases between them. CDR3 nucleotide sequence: TGTGCCAGCAGCTTGGCGGATGAAAAACTGTTTTTT. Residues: CASSLADEKLFF.

The CDR3 region has the DNA TGTGCCAGCAGCTTCGATATTAACGGACAGCTGAGCACCGGGGAGCTGTTTTTT. Encoded protein: CASSFDINGQLSTGELFF. This chain links TRBV2 with TRBJ2-2; possibly TRBD1 for D (6 bases). This CDR3 has 18 residues. V was clipped by 6 bases and J by 4 bases, with 24 bases between them. Germline lookup yields CDR1 SNHLY and CDR2 FYNNEI.

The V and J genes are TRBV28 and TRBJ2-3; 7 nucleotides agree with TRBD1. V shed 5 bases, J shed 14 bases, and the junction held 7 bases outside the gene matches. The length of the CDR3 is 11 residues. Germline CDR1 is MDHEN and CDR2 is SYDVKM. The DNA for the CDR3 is TGTGCCAGCAGTCTTACGGGACAGCGGTATTTT. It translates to CASSLTGQRYF.

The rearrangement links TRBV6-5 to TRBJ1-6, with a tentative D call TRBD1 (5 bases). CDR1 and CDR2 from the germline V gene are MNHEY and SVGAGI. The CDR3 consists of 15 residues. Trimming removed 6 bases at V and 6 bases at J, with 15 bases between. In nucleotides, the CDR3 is TGTGCCAGCAGGCAGGGTGTCTCAATTAATTCACCCCTCCACTTT. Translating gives CASRQGVSINSPLHF.

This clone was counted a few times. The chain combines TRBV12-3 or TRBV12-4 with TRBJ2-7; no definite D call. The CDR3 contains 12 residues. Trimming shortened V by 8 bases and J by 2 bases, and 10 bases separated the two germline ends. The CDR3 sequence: CASGGPTYEQYF. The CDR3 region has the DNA TGTGCCAGCGGCGGTCCCACCTACGAGCAGTACTTC.

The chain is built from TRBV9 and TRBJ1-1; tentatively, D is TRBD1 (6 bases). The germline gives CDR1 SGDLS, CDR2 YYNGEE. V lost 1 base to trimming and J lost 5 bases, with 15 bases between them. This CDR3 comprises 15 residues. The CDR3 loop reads CASSVPTGYQTEAFF. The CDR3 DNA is TGTGCCAGCAGCGTACCAACAGGGTATCAGACTGAAGCTTTCTTT.

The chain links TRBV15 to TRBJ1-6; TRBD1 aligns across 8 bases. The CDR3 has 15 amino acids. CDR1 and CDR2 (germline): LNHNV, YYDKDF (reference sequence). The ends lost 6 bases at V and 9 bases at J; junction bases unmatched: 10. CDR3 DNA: TGTGCCACCAGTTTCGGAGGACAGGGTGGTTCACCCCTCCACTTT. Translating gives CATSFGGQGGSPLHF.

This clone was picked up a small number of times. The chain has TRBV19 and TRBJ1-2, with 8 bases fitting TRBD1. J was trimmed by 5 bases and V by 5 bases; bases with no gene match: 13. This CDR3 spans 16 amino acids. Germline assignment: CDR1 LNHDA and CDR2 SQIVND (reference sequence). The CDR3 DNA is TGTGCCAGTAGTTCGATCCCGACAGGGGAGGGTTATGGCTACACCTTC. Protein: CASSSIPTGEGYGYTF.

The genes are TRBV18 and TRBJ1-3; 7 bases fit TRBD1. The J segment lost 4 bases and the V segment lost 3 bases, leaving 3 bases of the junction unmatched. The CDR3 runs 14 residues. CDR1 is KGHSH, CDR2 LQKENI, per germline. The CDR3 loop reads CASSPDRDGNTIYF. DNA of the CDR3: TGTGCCAGCTCACCCGACAGGGACGGAAACACCATATATTTT. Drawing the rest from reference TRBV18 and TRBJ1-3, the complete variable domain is NAGVMQNPRHLVRRRGQEARLRCSPMKGHSHVYWYRQLPEEGLKFMVYLQKENIIDESGMPKERFSAEFPKEGPSILRIQQVVRGDSAAYFCASSPDRDGNTIYFGEGSWLTVV.

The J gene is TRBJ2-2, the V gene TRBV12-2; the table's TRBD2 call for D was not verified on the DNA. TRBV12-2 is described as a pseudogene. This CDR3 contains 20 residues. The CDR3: CASRLAGDEVGGRASGELFF. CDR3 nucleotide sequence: TGTGCAAGTCGCTTAGCGGGGGATGAGGTTGGCGGGAGGGCCTCCGGGGAGCTGTTTTTT.

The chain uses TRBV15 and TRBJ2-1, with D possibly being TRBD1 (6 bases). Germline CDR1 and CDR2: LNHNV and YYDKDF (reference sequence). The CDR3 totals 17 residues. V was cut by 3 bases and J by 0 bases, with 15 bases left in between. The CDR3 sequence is CATSSERQVSSYNEQFF. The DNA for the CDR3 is TGTGCCACCAGCAGCGAACGACAGGTGAGCTCCTACAATGAGCAGTTCTTC.

The CDR3 sequence: CASSASGSGETQYF. The CDR3 DNA is TGTGCCAGCAGCGCTAGCGGGAGCGGAGAGACCCAGTACTTC. The rearrangement links TRBV7-7 to TRBJ2-5; 10 positions agree with TRBD2. J was trimmed by 4 bases and V by 5 bases; bases with no gene match: 4. This CDR3 comprises 14 residues. CDR1 and CDR2 (germline): SSHAT, FNYEAQ (reference sequence).

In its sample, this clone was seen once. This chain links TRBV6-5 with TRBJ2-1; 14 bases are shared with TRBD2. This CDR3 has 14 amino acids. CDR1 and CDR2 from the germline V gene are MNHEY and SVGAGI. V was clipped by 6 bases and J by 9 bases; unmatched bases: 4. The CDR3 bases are TGTGCCAGCAGGGGACTAGCGGGGGACGGTGAGCAGTTCTTC. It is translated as CASRGLAGDGEQFF.

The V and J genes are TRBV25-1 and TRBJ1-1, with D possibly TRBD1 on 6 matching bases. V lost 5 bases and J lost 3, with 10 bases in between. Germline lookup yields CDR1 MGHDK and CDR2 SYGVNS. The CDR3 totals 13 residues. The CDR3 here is CASSKTGDTEAFF. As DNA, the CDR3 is TGTGCCAGCAGTAAGACAGGAGACACTGAAGCTTTCTTT.

The CDR3 sequence is CASSPLMGGTQYF. The CDR3 DNA reads as TGTGCCAGCTCACCTCTGATGGGGGGGACCCAGTACTTC. V gene TRBV18 combines with J gene TRBJ2-5; the D gene is possibly TRBD2 (6 bases). Germline values: CDR1 KGHSH, CDR2 LQKENI. The length of the CDR3 is 13 residues. Trimming shortened V by 3 bases and J by 7 bases, and 12 bases separated the two germline ends.

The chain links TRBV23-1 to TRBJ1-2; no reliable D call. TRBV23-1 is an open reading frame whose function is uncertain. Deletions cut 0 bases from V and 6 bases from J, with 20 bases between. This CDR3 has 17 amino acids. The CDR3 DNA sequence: TGCGCCAGCAGTCAATCTGATCAGAGTTCGCATCAGGATGGCTACACCTTC. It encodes CASSQSDQSSHQDGYTF.

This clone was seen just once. The CDR3 is CASSLGGPGNSPLHF. DNA for the CDR3: TGTGCCAGCAGTTTAGGTGGGCCAGGGAATTCACCCCTCCACTTT. This rearrangement joins TRBV28 to TRBJ1-6; tentative D call: TRBD1 (5 bases). The germline V gene has CDR1 MDHEN and CDR2 SYDVKM. The CDR3 totals 15 residues. Trimming cost V 2 bases and J 7 bases, with 12 bases left between them.

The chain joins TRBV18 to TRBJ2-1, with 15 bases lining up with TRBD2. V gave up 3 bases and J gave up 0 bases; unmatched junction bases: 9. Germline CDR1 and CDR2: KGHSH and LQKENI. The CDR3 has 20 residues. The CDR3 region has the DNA TGTGCCAGCTCACCCGGACCGGGACTAGCGGGAGGAAGCTCCTACAATGAGCAGTTCTTC. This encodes CASSPGPGLAGGSSYNEQFF.

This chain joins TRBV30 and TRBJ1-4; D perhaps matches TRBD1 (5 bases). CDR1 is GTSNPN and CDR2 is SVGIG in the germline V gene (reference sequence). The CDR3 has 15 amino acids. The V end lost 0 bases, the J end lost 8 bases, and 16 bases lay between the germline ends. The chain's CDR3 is CAWSVIDSLLEKLFF. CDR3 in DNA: TGTGCCTGGAGTGTAATCGACAGTCTGCTGGAAAAACTGTTTTTT.

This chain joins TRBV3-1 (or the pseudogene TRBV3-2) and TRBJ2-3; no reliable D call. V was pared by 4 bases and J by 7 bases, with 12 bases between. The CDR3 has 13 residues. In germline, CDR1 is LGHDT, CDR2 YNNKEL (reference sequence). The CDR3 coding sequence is TGTGCCAGCAGCCGACAAGTACATAATACGCAGTATTTT. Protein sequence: CASSRQVHNTQYF.

The CDR3 loop reads CASSYSGTGQQETQYF. The CDR3, as DNA: TGTGCCAGCAGCTATTCCGGGACAGGGCAACAAGAGACCCAGTACTTC. This chain uses TRBV11-1 with TRBJ2-5; TRBD1 aligns across 9 bases. V trimming: 4 bases; J trimming: 2 bases; junction bases outside the gene matches: 8. Germline V gives CDR1 SGHAT, CDR2 FQDESV (reference sequence). The CDR3 is 16 residues long.

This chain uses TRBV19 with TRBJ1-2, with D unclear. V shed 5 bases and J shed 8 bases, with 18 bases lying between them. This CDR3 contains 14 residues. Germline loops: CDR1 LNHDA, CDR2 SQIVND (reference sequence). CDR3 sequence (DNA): TGTGCCAGTAGTGCAAACGGGAATTCCGGAGGCTACACCTTC. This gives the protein CASSANGNSGGYTF.

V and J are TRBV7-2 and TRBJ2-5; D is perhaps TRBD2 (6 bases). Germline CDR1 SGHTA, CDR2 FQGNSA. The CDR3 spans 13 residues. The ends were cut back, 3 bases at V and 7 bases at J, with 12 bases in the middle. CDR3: CASSFGGDGTQYF. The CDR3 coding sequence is TGTGCCAGCAGCTTCGGGGGAGACGGGACCCAGTACTTC.

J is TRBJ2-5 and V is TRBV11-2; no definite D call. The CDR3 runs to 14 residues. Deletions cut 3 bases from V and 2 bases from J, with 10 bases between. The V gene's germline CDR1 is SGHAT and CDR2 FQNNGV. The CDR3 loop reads CASSFNSGQETQYF. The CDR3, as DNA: TGTGCCAGCAGCTTTAATTCCGGGCAAGAGACCCAGTACTTC.

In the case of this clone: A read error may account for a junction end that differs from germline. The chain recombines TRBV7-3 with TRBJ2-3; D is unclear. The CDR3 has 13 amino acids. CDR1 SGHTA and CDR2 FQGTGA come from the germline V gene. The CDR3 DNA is TGTGCCAGCAGCCTAACCCTTCGGGATACGCAGTATTTT. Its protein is CASSLTLRDTQYF.

In nucleotides, the CDR3 is TGCGCCAGCAGCTTCCCGGACAGGGAGGACTATGGCTACACCTTC. This codes for CASSFPDREDYGYTF. This chain links TRBV5-1 with TRBJ1-2; 8 bases line up with TRBD1. V shed 2 bases and J 3 bases; nucleotides not matched to a gene: 6. The germline CDR1 and CDR2 sequences are SGHRS and YFSETQ. CDR3 size: 15 residues.